The T cell receptor (beta chain) described here comes from a study of CD8 T cells in ankylosing spondylitis. Study-wide findings and caveats: Earlier work had already found some motif variants in reactive arthritis synovial fluid and blood. Apparently characteristic of ankylosing spondylitis blood was a TCR beta motif (eight highly homologous variants).

This clonotype has just a few counts. The target antigen is unknown. TCRdb used MiXCR to reprocess the 5' RACE reads, holding one entry per CDR3 protein. The sample yields approximately 440,000 distinct CDR3 sequences, approximately 17% seen once. Trimming removed 5 bases from V and 8 bases from J, with 19 bases in between. CDR3 length: 15 residues. The sequencing input was blood, either unsorted or a sorted T cell fraction (not recorded which). This chain links TRBV12-3 or TRBV12-4 with TRBJ2-1; either TRBD1 or TRBD2 may supply D (5 bases each). This receptor was taken from a male donor with ankylosing spondylitis. The CDR3 spells CASSPGTGFFYEQFF. In nucleotides, the CDR3 is TGTGCCAGCAGTCCCGGGACCGGATTTTTCTATGAGCAGTTCTTC.